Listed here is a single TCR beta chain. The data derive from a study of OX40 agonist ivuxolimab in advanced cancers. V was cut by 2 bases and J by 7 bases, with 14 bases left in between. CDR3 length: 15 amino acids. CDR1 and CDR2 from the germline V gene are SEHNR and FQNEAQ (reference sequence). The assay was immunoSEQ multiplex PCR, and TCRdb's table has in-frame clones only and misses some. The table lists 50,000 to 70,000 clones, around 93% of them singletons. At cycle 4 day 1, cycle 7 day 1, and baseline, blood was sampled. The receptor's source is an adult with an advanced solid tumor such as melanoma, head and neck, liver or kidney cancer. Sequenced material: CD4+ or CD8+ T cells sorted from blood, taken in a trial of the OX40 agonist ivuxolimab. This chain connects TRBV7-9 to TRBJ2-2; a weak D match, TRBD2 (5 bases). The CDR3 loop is CASSLKLLERGELFF. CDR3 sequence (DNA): TGTGCCAGCAGCTTAAAATTACTAGAGCGCGGGGAGCTGTTTTTT.